Reported below is one T cell receptor beta chain. The antigen is undetermined. From germline, CDR1 is GTSNPN and CDR2 SVGIG (reference sequence). The CDR3 consists of 17 residues. J lost 1 base, V lost 1 base, and 12 bases had no gene match. This entry comes from a study of blood T cells in healthy people across ages. Study outcomes and limitations: CMV infection status of these donors was not known.

A second PCR of roughly 7 to 11 cycles used a sample-barcoded 5' primer and a J-beta primer mix. A tag from a template-switch adaptor with 12 random nucleotides marked each cDNA molecule. TCRdb fed the 5' RACE reads into MiXCR, producing one record per CDR3 protein. The repertoire consists of around 850,000 distinct CDR3 sequences, with roughly 40% occurring once and the leading ten covering 13%. Extracted total RNA amounted to at least 5 micrograms for each sample. The receptor comes from a man aged 18 to 29 in good health. Sequenced input: blood. This rearrangement joins TRBV30 to TRBJ1-1, with 7 bases matching TRBD1. The CDR3, as DNA: TGTGCCTGGAGTGGCCCTAACCGGGACAGACCGAACACTGAAGCTTTCTTT. It is translated as CAWSGPNRDRPNTEAFF.